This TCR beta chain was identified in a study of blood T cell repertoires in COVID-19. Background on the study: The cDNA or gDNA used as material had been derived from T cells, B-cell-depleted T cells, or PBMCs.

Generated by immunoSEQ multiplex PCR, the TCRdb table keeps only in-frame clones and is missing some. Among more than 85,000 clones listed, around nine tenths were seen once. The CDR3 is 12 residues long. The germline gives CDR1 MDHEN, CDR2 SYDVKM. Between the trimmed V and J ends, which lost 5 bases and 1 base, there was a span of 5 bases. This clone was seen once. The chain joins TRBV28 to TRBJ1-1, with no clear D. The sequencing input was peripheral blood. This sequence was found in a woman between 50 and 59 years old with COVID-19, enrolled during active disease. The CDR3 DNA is TGTGCCAGCAGTCCCTCGAACACTGAAGCTTTCTTT. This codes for CASSPSNTEAFF.